This TCR beta chain was sequenced for a study of blood T cell repertoires in COVID-19. CDR1 is SGHVS, CDR2 FQNEAQ, per germline. The CDR3 is made up of 17 amino acids. V was pared by 1 base and J by 0 bases, with 10 bases between. Authors' analysis steps: The assay estimated nucleated cells by amplifying reference gene primers. Here immunoSEQ multiplex PCR was the method, and the copy in TCRdb shows in-frame clones only, minus some. V, J and clone size are taken as reported in that table, and D and trimming were inferred from the DNA itself. The sample consists of about 130,000 clones, 65% to 90% of them appearing once. In this sample, this clone turned up a few times.

The chain has TRBV7-8 and TRBJ1-6; D gene ambiguous. Source material: peripheral blood. This TCR derives from a woman in her sixties or seventies with active or convalescent COVID-19. In DNA form, the CDR3 reads TGTGCCAGCAGCTTAGATCGTCCTAGCTCCTATAATTCACCCCTCCACTTT. Its protein is CASSLDRPSSYNSPLHF.